This T cell receptor (beta chain) was retrieved from a study of OX40 agonist ivuxolimab in advanced cancers. The CDR3 consists of 15 residues. The V gene lost 0 bases and the J gene lost 0 bases, with 6 bases spanning the gap. Germline CDR1 and CDR2: SGHRS and YFSETQ. Produced via immunoSEQ multiplex PCR; TCRdb's table is partial and in-frame only. The table lists 64,000 or so clones, approximately 80% of them singletons. This clone was detected a few times. Sequencing was performed on CD4+ or CD8+ T cells sorted from blood, taken in a trial of the OX40 agonist ivuxolimab. J is TRBJ2-2 and V is TRBV5-1; no reliable D call. The TCR was taken from an adult with an advanced solid tumor such as melanoma, head and neck, liver or kidney cancer. CDR3 DNA: TGCGCCAGCAGCTTGGACGGCCCGAACACCGGGGAGCTGTTTTTT. This encodes CASSLDGPNTGELFF.